The 27 T cell receptor beta chains given below trace back to one sample, sequenced in a study of cytomegalovirus exposure and HLA in healthy donors. It was with 60 Vbeta and 13 Jbeta primers that the PCR ran. Repertoires were generated with immunoSEQ multiplex PCR, while TCRdb's copy carries only in-frame clones and drops some. Of around 140,000 clones in the sample, approximately 82% are singletons; the top ten hold about 1.5%. The material sequenced was PBMCs. These receptors originate from a female donor in good health and CMV-seronegative.

This clone was recorded only once. The chain joins TRBV5-1 to TRBJ2-2, with 7 bases aligning to TRBD1. Germline-derived CDR1 and CDR2 are SGHRS and YFSETQ. The length of the CDR3 is 14 residues. Trimming cost V 1 base and J 6 bases; bases outside gene matches: 3. The CDR3 DNA is TGCGCCAGCAGCTTGAGCCAGGGGGCCGGGGAGCTGTTTTTT. Protein: CASSLSQGAGELFF.

The V and J genes are TRBV7-3 and TRBJ2-5, with a possible D match to TRBD2 (6 bases). The assigned J gene may be wrong: the sequence end matches TRBJ2-7 better. The length of the CDR3 is 12 residues. Germline V gene sequence: CDR1 SGHTA, CDR2 FQGTGA. CDR3 protein: CASSSDYYEQYF. For the CDR3, the DNA is TGTGCCAGCAGCTCGGACTACTACGAGCAGTACTTC.

The genes are TRBV19 and TRBJ2-3; TRBD2 aligns across 8 bases. This CDR3 region has 14 residues. V was pared by 7 bases and J by 5 bases, with 8 bases of the junction left unmatched. Germline assignment: CDR1 LNHDA and CDR2 SQIVND (reference sequence). The CDR3 spells CASNPSGGRDTQYF. The CDR3 nucleotides are TGTGCCAGTAACCCCTCGGGAGGGAGAGATACGCAGTATTTT.

This chain uses TRBV11-2 with TRBJ2-1; 9 nucleotides agree with TRBD1. Germline loops: CDR1 SGHAT, CDR2 FQNNGV. The CDR3 sequence is 15 residues long. V was clipped by 4 bases and J by 5 bases; unmatched bases: 6. The CDR3 region is CASSSAWTGDNEQFF. CDR3 DNA: TGTGCCAGCAGCTCCGCCTGGACAGGGGACAATGAGCAGTTCTTC.

This clone appeared once. This chain links TRBV28 with TRBJ1-2, with D possibly matching TRBD1 (5 bases). CDR3 length: 12 residues. Germline loops: CDR1 MDHEN, CDR2 SYDVKM. V was shortened by 8 bases and J by 4 bases, with 11 bases between the two germline ends. CDR3 protein: CASGGVGYGYTF. Written as DNA, the CDR3 is TGTGCCAGCGGAGGGGTTGGCTATGGCTACACCTTC.

J is TRBJ1-5 and V is TRBV4-3; no definite D call. Trimming took off 4 bases at V and 4 bases at J, with 8 bases between the two ends. CDR3 length equals 13 residues. Germline CDR1 is LGHNA and CDR2 is YSLEER. This CDR3 is CASSPSENQPQHF. CDR3 nucleotides: TGCGCCAGCAGCCCCAGTGAAAATCAGCCCCAGCATTTT.

For the CDR3, the DNA is TGTGCCAGCAGCGCGATGTACGGGGGGCCCGAGCAGTACTTC. It is translated as CASSAMYGGPEQYF. This rearrangement joins TRBV7-9 to TRBJ2-7, with D possibly TRBD2 on 7 matching bases. Germline V gene data show CDR1 as SEHNR and CDR2 as FQNEAQ (reference sequence). V was pared by 5 bases and J by 6 bases, with 17 bases between. CDR3 length: 14 amino acids.

The chain carries TRBV9 and TRBJ2-3; D not resolved. CDR1 is SGDLS and CDR2 is YYNGEE in the germline V gene. The V end was cut by 0 bases, the J end by 6 bases, with 11 bases between. CDR3 length equals 14 residues. The chain's CDR3 is CASSVGGRSDTQYF. The CDR3 DNA reads as TGTGCCAGCAGCGTAGGTGGCAGATCGGATACGCAGTATTTT.

The chain couples TRBV4-2 to TRBJ1-3; D ambiguous. Germline-derived CDR1 and CDR2 are LGHNA and YNFKEQ. Deletions cut 4 bases from V and 0 bases from J, with 13 bases between. The CDR3 has 16 residues. The CDR3: CASSLSTEPSGNTIYF. CDR3 coding DNA: TGTGCCAGCAGCCTTTCCACAGAACCCTCTGGAAACACCATATATTTT.

The DNA of the CDR3 is TGTGCCTGGAGAGGGAAGCGGGAGTCTTTCCTTAAAGACTACGAGCAGTACTTC. Translated: CAWRGKRESFLKDYEQYF. This chain joins TRBV30 and TRBJ2-7; 8 positions agree with TRBD2. Germline V gene lookup returns CDR1 GTSNPN and CDR2 SVGIG (reference sequence). V shed 3 bases and J 3 bases; nucleotides not matched to a gene: 19. The CDR3 is 18 amino acids.

The genes are TRBV11-2 and TRBJ2-5; D perhaps matches TRBD2 (5 bases). The CDR3 covers 16 residues. Germline V lookup: CDR1 SGHAT, CDR2 FQNNGV. V was trimmed by 2 bases and J by 1 base, leaving 14 bases between them. The CDR3 DNA reads TGTGCCAGCAGCTTAAACCCCGACGGACTCCAAGAGACCCAGTACTTC. This gives the protein CASSLNPDGLQETQYF.

V gene TRBV7-3 combines with J gene TRBJ2-1; 9 bases are a match to TRBD2. V lost 5 bases and J lost 7; bases outside the gene matches: 9. From germline, CDR1 is SGHTA and CDR2 FQGTGA. The CDR3 consists of 15 residues. CDR3 protein: CASSPDSGSRNEQFF. The DNA of the CDR3 is TGTGCCAGCAGCCCCGATAGCGGGAGTCGGAATGAGCAGTTCTTC.

This clone was counted between two and nine times. The chain has TRBV7-9 and TRBJ2-2; D remains unclear. V was shortened by 5 bases and J by 6 bases, with 16 bases between the two germline ends. This CDR3 is built from 15 residues. Per the germline V gene, CDR1 is SEHNR and CDR2 is FQNEAQ (reference sequence). Here the CDR3 reads CASSPQVLRPGELFF. CDR3 coding DNA: TGTGCCAGCAGCCCGCAGGTGTTGCGACCCGGGGAGCTGTTTTTT. Supplemented by reference TRBV7-9 and TRBJ2-2, the full variable domain reads DTGVSQNPRHKITKRGQNVTFRCDPISEHNRLYWYRQTLGQGPEFLTYFQNEAQLEKSRLLSDRFSAERPKGSFSTLEIQRTEQGDSAMYLCASSPQVLRPGELFFGEGSRLTVL.

The gene calls are TRBV9 and TRBJ2-1; a weak D match, TRBD2 (6 bases). V gave up 3 bases and J gave up 6 bases, with 19 bases separating them. The CDR3 has 16 residues. Germline V CDR1 and CDR2: SGDLS, YYNGEE. This CDR3 is CASSALTGLALNEQFF. The CDR3 bases are TGTGCCAGCAGCGCTCTGACGGGACTTGCTCTCAATGAGCAGTTCTTC.

The V call is TRBV27, the J call TRBJ2-1, with D tentatively TRBD1 (5 bases). The V end was cut by 5 bases, the J end by 10 bases, with 12 bases between. CDR3 length: 12 residues. Germline CDR1 is MNHEY and CDR2 is SMNVEV (reference sequence). CDR3 nucleotide sequence: TGTGCCAGCAGTCTAGGGGTTGGCGAGCAGTTCTTC. Its translation is CASSLGVGEQFF.

The chain carries TRBV19 and TRBJ2-7; D may be TRBD2 (6 bases). Trimming removed 0 bases from V and 1 base from J, with 13 bases in between. The CDR3 has 16 amino acids. CDR1 is LNHDA, CDR2 SQIVND, per germline (reference sequence). The CDR3 loop reads CASSIDGRLGSYEQYF. DNA of the CDR3: TGTGCCAGTAGTATAGACGGGAGATTAGGGTCCTACGAGCAGTACTTC.

The chain uses TRBV15 and TRBJ1-4; D is ambiguous. The CDR3 runs 13 residues. Germline CDR1 and CDR2: LNHNV and YYDKDF (reference sequence). V lost 1 base, J lost 6 bases, and 6 bases lay in between. The CDR3 bases are TGTGCCACCAGCAGAGGGGGAGATGAAAAACTGTTTTTT. It yields the protein CATSRGGDEKLFF.

This clone turned up a few times. This chain joins TRBV28 and TRBJ1-6; possible D gene TRBD1, 6 bases. Germline-derived CDR1 and CDR2 are MDHEN and SYDVKM. The CDR3 contains 15 residues. The V end was cut by 7 bases, the J end by 13 bases, with 23 bases between. CDR3 residues: CASTLGGAEGSPLHF. The CDR3 nucleotides are TGTGCCAGCACCCTCGGGGGGGCCGAGGGTTCTCCCCTCCACTTT.

This clone turned up a few times. The V gene is TRBV28, the J gene TRBJ1-5; no clear D gene. Trimming pared 3 bases from V and 3 bases from J, leaving 6 bases between. The CDR3 loop spans 13 amino acids. Germline V gene lookup returns CDR1 MDHEN and CDR2 SYDVKM. The CDR3 nucleotides are TGTGCCAGCAGTTTGACTACCAATCAGCCCCAGCATTTT. Translated: CASSLTTNQPQHF.

The V call is TRBV6-4, the J call TRBJ2-1, with D possibly matching TRBD1 (6 bases). CDR3 size: 15 residues. V was trimmed by 2 bases and J by 4 bases, leaving 12 bases between them. The germline CDR1 and CDR2 sequences are MRHNA and SNTAGT. The CDR3, as DNA: TGTGCCAGCAGTGACCCTCATCAGGGGTACAATGAGCAGTTCTTC. This encodes CASSDPHQGYNEQFF.

V usage is TRBV5-4 and J usage is TRBJ1-2; possibly TRBD1 for D (6 bases). V dropped 3 bases and J dropped 3 bases, with 12 bases sitting between them. The germline V gene encodes CDR1 SGHNT and CDR2 YYREEE (reference sequence). The CDR3 length is 14 residues. This chain's CDR3 is CASSSRGGDYGYTF. The CDR3 nucleotides are TGTGCCAGCAGCTCACGGGGGGGCGACTATGGCTACACCTTC.

V is TRBV5-4 and J is TRBJ2-5; 8 nucleotides agree with TRBD2. After removal of 4 bases from V and 4 bases from J, the junction contained 9 bases not matched to a gene. There are 15 residues in the CDR3. Germline values: CDR1 SGHNT, CDR2 YYREEE (reference sequence). The CDR3 loop reads CASSGPPGRGETQYF. Here the CDR3 DNA reads TGTGCCAGCAGCGGACCCCCCGGGAGGGGAGAGACCCAGTACTTC.

The V gene is TRBV2, the J gene TRBJ1-5; D may be TRBD1 (5 bases). The germline gives CDR1 SNHLY, CDR2 FYNNEI. The CDR3 has 14 amino acids. Trimming cost V 3 bases and J 7 bases, with 13 bases left between them. CDR3 in DNA: TGTGCCAGCAGTGAGGGCACAGGCCGGCAGCCCCAGCATTTT. It encodes CASSEGTGRQPQHF.

The CDR3 spells CASSAYYEQYF. The CDR3 DNA reads TGTGCCAGCAGTGCGTACTACGAGCAGTACTTC. The V call is TRBV2, the J call TRBJ2-7; no reliable D call. In germline, CDR1 is SNHLY, CDR2 FYNNEI. V was shortened by 4 bases and J by 3 bases, with 4 bases between the two germline ends. The CDR3 extends over 11 amino acids.

This clone was recorded a few times. This chain links TRBV27 with TRBJ2-7, with 11 bases that match TRBD2. This CDR3 spans 16 amino acids. The V and J ends lost 5 bases and 2 bases, in that order; junction bases with no gene match: 8. CDR1 and CDR2 (germline): MNHEY, SMNVEV (reference sequence). Here the CDR3 reads CASSRWGLAETYEQYF. CDR3 DNA sequence: TGTGCCAGCAGTCGATGGGGACTAGCGGAGACCTACGAGCAGTACTTC.

Here the CDR3 reads CASSTGLAGVSSTDTQYF. The DNA for the CDR3 is TGTGCCAGCAGTACTGGACTAGCGGGAGTGAGTAGCACAGATACGCAGTATTTT. J is TRBJ2-3 and V is TRBV2, with 13 positions matching TRBD2. The length of the CDR3 is 18 residues. With V trimmed by 5 bases and J by 0 bases, 8 bases remained unmatched. The V gene's germline CDR1 is SNHLY and CDR2 FYNNEI.

This chain links TRBV19 with TRBJ1-3; D call uncertain. This CDR3 contains 15 residues. Germline V gene lookup returns CDR1 LNHDA and CDR2 SQIVND (reference sequence). The V end lost 6 bases, the J end lost 3 bases, and 15 bases lay between the germline ends. CDR3 in amino acids: CASRELNPGGNTIYF. As DNA, the CDR3 is TGTGCCAGTAGAGAGTTGAATCCAGGTGGAAACACCATATATTTT.